The source of this TCR beta chain is a study of blood T cells in healthy people across ages. This CDR3 is built from 14 residues. Germline CDR1 reads KGHSH; CDR2 reads LQKENI. Losses at the gene ends were 4 bases for V and 4 bases for J; bases not matched to a gene: 6. The study drew donors from healthy Caucasian individuals in Russia aged roughly 6 to 90. The amount of total RNA extracted per sample was at least 5.5 micrograms. Then a second PCR, running roughly 7 to 12 cycles, was carried out with a sample-barcoded 5' primer and a J-beta primer mix. A single record per CDR3 protein comes from TCRdb applying MiXCR to the 5' RACE reads. This sample has 700,000 to 900,000 distinct CDR3 sequences; approximately 53% occur once, and the top ten carry roughly 37%. Study findings and constraints: Fewer expanded clones and more diversity marked long-lived versus aged donors.

This clonotype was detected only a few times. Its antigen is not identified. The chain combines TRBV18 with TRBJ1-2; 7 bases are shared with TRBD1. The sequenced sample was blood. The source of this sequence is a man older than 75 in good health. CDR3 sequence reads: CASSLAGQTYGYTF. The CDR3 region has the DNA TGTGCCAGCTCACTCGCGGGACAGACCTATGGCTACACCTTC.